Listed here is a single T cell receptor beta chain. Its antigen is still unknown. Base qualities are not provided; no much larger clone lies one nucleotide away. In the prospective study, participants were roughly 18 to 90 years old, resided in 20 to 30 geographic areas of the United States, and were enrolled through a virtual design. To assign participants to cohorts, the prospective study relied on clinical history that participants themselves reported in a screening survey and a study questionnaire. For ImmuneRACE Cohort 3, a participant was defined as recovered based on two consecutive negative NP/OP PCR tests, clearance by a healthcare professional, or resolution of symptoms. In the prospective study, whole blood, serum and a nasopharyngeal or oropharyngeal swab were collected from each participant by mobile phlebotomists. Prospective study participants could optionally give additional blood draws and questionnaires over an approximately 2-month period. Prospective study blood samples were shipped either frozen or at room temperature before DNA extraction.

The sample originates from a study of blood T cell repertoires in COVID-19 (dated by TCRdb to the early 2020s). About the investigation overall: Collaborator samples came from the United States, Italy and Spain and covered acute and convalescent phases of COVID-19. The material from the prospective study consisted of cDNA or gDNA derived from T cells, B-cell-depleted T cells, or PBMCs. The dataset comprised deeply sampled blood TCRbeta repertoires from subjects exposed to, actively infected with, or recovered from COVID-19. The repertoires were made available in a free public database intended to serve as a resource for research on the immune response to SARS-CoV-2. Samples were obtained from the ongoing ImmuneRACE study (first 160 participants) and from 1,200 or so subjects provided by 6 global collaborators. A de-identified subject ID, COVID-19 status, age in years and sex were almost always included in the sample metadata. Where HLA class I and class II types were available, the types were taken from metadata supplied by the sample provider, not from assay-based typing. Study-level results and caveats: Clinical and demographic metadata were provided uncurated, with the amount varying by source and participant.

TCRbeta CDR3 regions were amplified from genomic DNA using the immunoSEQ Assay, a bias-controlled multiplex PCR. Per the original workflow: The number of nucleated cells in each sample was estimated from the amplification of reference gene primers within the assay. Sequence reads were collapsed and filtered to measure the absolute abundance of every unique TCRbeta CDR3 rearrangement. For each sample, productive Simpson clonality was calculated by taking the square root of Simpson's diversity index across productive rearrangements. The clones in this table, taken by TCRdb from immuneACCESS, are in-frame only. Not every clone is retained; where verified, under half of the shortfall comes from an unresolved V gene, and the cause of the rest is unknown. That table is the source of V, J and clone size, and D and trimming were worked out from the DNA. Within this sample are roughly 180,000 clones, with more than 70% of them counted one time only. Jointly, the top ten make up 15% to 20% of the sample.

Inclusive of the bounding cysteine and phenylalanine, the CDR3 is 15 residues long. Here the CDR3 DNA is all that survives: 45 bases in frame from base 1. CDR1 SGHTA and CDR2 FQGNSA were looked up in the germline V gene. V loses 2 bases at its end and J loses 9 bases; junction bases beyond the gene matches: 8. The receptor was derived from a man aged 55 to 70 who had recovered from COVID-19. The sample was PBMCs or T cells enriched from blood (not recorded which). The chain employs TRBV7-2 and TRBJ2-1, with 9 junctional bases fitting TRBD2. The DNA sequence is as follows: TGTGCCAGCAGCTTAAGCGGCGGGAGGGGCACTGAGCAGTTCTTC. Translated, it reads CASSLSGGRGTEQFF.